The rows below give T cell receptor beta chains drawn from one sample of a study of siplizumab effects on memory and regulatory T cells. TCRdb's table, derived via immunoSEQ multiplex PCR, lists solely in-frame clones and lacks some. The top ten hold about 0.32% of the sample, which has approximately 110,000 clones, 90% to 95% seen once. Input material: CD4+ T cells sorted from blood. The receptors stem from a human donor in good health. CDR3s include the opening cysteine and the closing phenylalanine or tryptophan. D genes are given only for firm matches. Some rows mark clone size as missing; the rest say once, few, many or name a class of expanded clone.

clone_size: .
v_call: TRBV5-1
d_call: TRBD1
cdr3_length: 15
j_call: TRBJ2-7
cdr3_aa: CASTRTGSASYEQYF
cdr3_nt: TGCGCCAGCACCCGGACAGGGTCTGCCTCCTACGAGCAGTACTTC

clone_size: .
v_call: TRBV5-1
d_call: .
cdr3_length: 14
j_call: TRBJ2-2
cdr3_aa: CASSLGPNTGELFF
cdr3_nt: TGCGCCAGCAGCTTGGGACCTAACACCGGGGAGCTGTTTTTT

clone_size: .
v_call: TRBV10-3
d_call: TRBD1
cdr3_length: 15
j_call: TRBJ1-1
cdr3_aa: CAISARDRGNTEAFF
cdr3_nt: TGTGCCATCAGTGCCCGGGACAGGGGGAACACTGAAGCTTTCTTT

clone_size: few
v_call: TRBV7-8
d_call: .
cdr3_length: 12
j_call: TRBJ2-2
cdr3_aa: CASSLDTGELFF
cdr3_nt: TGTGCCAGCAGCTTAGACACCGGGGAGCTGTTTTTT

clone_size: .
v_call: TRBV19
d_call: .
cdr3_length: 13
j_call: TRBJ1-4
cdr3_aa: CASRVGVFEKLFF
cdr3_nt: TGTGCCAGTCGAGTCGGGGTGTTTGAAAAACTGTTTTTT

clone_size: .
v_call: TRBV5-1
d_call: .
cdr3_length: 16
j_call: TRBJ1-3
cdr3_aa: CASSLFGTSSGNTIYF
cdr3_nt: TGCGCCAGCAGCTTGTTCGGGACCAGCTCTGGAAACACCATATATTTT

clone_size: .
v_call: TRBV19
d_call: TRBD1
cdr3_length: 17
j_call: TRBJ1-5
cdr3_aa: CASSTLWDRGLNQPQHF
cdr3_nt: TGTGCCAGTAGTACCCTATGGGACAGGGGCCTCAATCAGCCCCAGCATTTT

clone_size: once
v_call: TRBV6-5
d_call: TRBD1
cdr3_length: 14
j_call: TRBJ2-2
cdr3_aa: CASSVRGPPGELFF
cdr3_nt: TGTGCCAGCAGCGTTAGGGGGCCCCCCGGGGAGCTGTTTTTT

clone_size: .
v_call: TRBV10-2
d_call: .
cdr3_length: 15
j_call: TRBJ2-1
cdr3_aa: CASRERGGFYNEQFF
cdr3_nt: TGCGCCAGCAGAGAGAGGGGGGGGTTCTACAATGAGCAGTTCTTC

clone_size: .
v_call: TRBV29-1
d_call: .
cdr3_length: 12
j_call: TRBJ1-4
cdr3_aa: CSGLLKGEKLFF
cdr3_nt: TGCAGCGGCCTGCTGAAAGGGGAAAAACTGTTTTTT

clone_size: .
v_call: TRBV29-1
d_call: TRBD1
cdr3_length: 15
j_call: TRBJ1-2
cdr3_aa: CSGGTGSGRGNGYTF
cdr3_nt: TGCAGCGGCGGGACAGGGTCCGGTCGAGGGAATGGCTACACCTTC

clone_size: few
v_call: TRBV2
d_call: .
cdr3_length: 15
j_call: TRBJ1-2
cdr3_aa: CASSVRQGHNYGYTF
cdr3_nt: TGTGCCAGCAGTGTTCGGCAGGGGCATAACTATGGCTACACCTTC

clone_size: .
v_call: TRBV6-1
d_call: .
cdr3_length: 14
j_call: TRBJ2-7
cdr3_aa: CASSEGLMSYEQYF
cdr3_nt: TGTGCCAGCAGTGAAGGGCTGATGTCGTACGAGCAGTACTTC

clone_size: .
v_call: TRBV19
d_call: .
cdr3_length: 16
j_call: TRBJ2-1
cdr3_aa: CASTPASRGHYNEQFF
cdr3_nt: TGTGCCAGTACCCCCGCCTCCCGGGGGCACTACAATGAGCAGTTCTTC

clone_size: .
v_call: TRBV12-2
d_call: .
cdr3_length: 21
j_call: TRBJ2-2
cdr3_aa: CASRLAAGGLGRNPWAGELFF
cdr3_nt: TGTGCAAGTCGCTTAGCGGCCGGCGGTTTGGGAAGAAATCCCTGGGCCGGGGAGCTGTTTTTT

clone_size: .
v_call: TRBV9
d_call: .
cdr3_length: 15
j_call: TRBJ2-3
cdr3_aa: CASSVAPTNTDTQYF
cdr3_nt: TGTGCCAGCAGCGTAGCACCAACAAACACAGATACGCAGTATTTT

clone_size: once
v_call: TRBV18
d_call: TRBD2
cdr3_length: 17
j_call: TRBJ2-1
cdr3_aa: CASSPQLAGGPYNEQFF
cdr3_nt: TGTGCCAGCTCACCTCAACTAGCGGGAGGCCCATACAATGAGCAGTTCTTC

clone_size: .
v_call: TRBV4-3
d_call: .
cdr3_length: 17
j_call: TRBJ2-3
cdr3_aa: CASSQGGWPGSTDTQYF
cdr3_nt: TGCGCCAGCAGCCAAGGAGGCTGGCCAGGGAGCACAGATACGCAGTATTTT

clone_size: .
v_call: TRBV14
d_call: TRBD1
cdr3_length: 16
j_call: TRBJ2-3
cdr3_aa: CASSRNTGGSTDTQYF
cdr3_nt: TGTGCCAGCAGCCGGAATACAGGGGGCAGCACAGATACGCAGTATTTT

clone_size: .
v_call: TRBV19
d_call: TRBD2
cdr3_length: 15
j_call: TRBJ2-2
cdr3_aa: CASSQLAGLTGELFF
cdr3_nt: TGTGCCAGTAGTCAACTAGCGGGACTAACCGGGGAGCTGTTTTTT

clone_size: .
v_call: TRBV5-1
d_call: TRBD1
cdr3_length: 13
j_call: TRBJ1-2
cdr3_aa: CASSSTGGYGYTF
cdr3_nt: TGCGCCAGCAGCTCCACAGGGGGTTATGGCTACACCTTC

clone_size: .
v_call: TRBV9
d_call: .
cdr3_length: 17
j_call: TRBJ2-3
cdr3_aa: CASSVSSTRAMTDTQYF
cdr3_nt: TGTGCCAGCAGCGTCTCTAGCACGAGGGCTATGACAGATACGCAGTATTTT

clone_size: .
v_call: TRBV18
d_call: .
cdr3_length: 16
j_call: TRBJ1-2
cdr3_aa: CASSPGVVRGDYGYTF
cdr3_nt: TGTGCCAGCTCACCAGGAGTAGTCCGAGGGGACTATGGCTACACCTTC

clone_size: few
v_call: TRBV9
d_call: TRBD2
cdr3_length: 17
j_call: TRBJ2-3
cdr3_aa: CASSPQAGGPSGDTQYF
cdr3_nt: TGTGCCAGCAGCCCCCAAGCGGGGGGGCCTTCAGGAGATACGCAGTATTTT

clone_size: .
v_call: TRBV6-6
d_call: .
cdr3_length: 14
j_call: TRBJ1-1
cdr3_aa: CASRMNRIHTEAFF
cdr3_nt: TGTGCCAGCAGAATGAACAGGATACACACTGAAGCTTTCTTT

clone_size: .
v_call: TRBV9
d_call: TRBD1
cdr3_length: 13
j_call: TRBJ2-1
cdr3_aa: CASSAIQGNEQFF
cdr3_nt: TGTGCCAGCAGCGCGATACAGGGGAATGAGCAGTTCTTC

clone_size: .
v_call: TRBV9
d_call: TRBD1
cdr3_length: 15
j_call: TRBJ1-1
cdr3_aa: CASSPTGGEVTEAFF
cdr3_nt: TGTGCCAGCAGCCCGACAGGGGGCGAGGTCACTGAAGCTTTCTTT

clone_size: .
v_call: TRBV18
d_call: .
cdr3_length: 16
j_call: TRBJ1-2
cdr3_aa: CASSPRTETGGYGYTF
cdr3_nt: TGTGCCAGCTCACCTAGGACAGAAACTGGGGGCTATGGCTACACCTTC

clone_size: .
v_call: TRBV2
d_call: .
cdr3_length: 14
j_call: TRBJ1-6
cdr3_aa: CASSEGQGRSPLHF
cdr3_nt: TGTGCCAGCAGTGAAGGGCAGGGACGTTCACCCCTCCACTTT

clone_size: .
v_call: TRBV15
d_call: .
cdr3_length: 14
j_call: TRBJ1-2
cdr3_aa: CATSRGSLNYGYTF
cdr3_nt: TGTGCCACCAGCAGAGGATCATTAAACTATGGCTACACCTTC

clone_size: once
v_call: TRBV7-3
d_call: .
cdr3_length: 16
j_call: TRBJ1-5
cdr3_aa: CASSLRDNYSNQPQHF
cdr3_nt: TGTGCCAGCAGCTTAAGGGACAACTATAGCAATCAGCCCCAGCATTTT

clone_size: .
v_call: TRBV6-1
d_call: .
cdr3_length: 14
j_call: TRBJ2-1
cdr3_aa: CASRSALPYNEQFF
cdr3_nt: TGTGCCAGCAGGTCAGCATTACCCTACAATGAGCAGTTCTTC

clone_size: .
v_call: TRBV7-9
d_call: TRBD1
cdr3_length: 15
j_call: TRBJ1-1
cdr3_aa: CASSSGQGRNTEAFF
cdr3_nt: TGTGCCAGCAGCTCGGGACAGGGGAGGAACACTGAAGCTTTCTTT

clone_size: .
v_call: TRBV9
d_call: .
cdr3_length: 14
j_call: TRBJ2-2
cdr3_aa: CASSVDPKTGELFF
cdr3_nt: TGTGCCAGCAGCGTAGATCCTAAGACCGGGGAGCTGTTTTTT

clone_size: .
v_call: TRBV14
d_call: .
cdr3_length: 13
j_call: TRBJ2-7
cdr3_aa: CASSPQATNGQYF
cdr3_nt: TGTGCCAGCAGCCCCCAGGCTACTAACGGGCAGTACTTC

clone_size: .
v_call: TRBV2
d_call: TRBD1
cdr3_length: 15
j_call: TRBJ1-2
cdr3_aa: CASSGRDRVVYGYTF
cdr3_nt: TGTGCCAGCAGTGGTCGGGACAGGGTCGTCTATGGCTACACCTTC

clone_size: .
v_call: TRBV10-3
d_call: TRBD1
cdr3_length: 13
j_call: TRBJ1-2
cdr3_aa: CAIKSQGDYGYTF
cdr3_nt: TGTGCCATCAAAAGCCAGGGGGACTATGGCTACACCTTC

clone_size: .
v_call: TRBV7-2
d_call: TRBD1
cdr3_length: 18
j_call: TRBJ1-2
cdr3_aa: CASSSPRDRGRINYGYTF
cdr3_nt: TGTGCCAGCAGCTCCCCCCGGGACAGGGGGCGGATTAACTATGGCTACACCTTC

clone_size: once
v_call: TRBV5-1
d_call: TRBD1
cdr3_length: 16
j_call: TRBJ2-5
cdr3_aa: CASSPQGQGEQETQYF
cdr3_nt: TGCGCCAGCAGCCCACAGGGACAGGGTGAGCAAGAGACCCAGTACTTC

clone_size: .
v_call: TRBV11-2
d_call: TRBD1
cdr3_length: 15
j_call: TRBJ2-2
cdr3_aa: CASSPDRVGTGELFF
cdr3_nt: TGTGCCAGCAGCCCGGACAGGGTCGGAACCGGGGAGCTGTTTTTT

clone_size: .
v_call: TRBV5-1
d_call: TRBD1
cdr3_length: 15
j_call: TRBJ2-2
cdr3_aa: CASSREGADTGELFF
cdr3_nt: TGCGCCAGCAGCCGCGAGGGGGCGGACACCGGGGAGCTGTTTTTT

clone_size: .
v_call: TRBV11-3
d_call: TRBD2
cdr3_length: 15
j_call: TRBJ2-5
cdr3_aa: CASSSLLGGRETQYF
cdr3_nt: TGTGCCAGCAGCTCTCTCTTGGGAGGGCGGGAGACCCAGTACTTC

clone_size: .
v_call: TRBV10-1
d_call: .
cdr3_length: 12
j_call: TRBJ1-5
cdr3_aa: CASSDSNQPQHF
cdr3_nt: TGCGCCAGCAGTGACTCTAATCAGCCCCAGCATTTT

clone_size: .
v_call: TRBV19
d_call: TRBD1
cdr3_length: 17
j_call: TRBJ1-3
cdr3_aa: CASSAKTGAYSGNTIYF
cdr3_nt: TGTGCCAGTAGTGCGAAGACAGGGGCCTACTCTGGAAACACCATATATTTT